Detailed here is one T cell receptor (beta chain). This CDR3 is built from 13 residues. Germline V CDR1 and CDR2: MDHEN, SYDVKM. Deletions cut 3 bases from V and 2 bases from J, with 6 bases between. Repertoires were generated with immunoSEQ multiplex PCR, while TCRdb's copy carries only in-frame clones and drops some. Of roughly 500,000 clones listed, more than 65% are singletons. This sample stems from a study of shared clonotypes between healthy human individuals. This receptor was taken from a woman in her thirties or forties in good health. Some clones in this sample may be carry-over from other donors' samples. Sequenced input: PBMCs. The J gene is TRBJ2-3, the V gene TRBV28; D not certain. The CDR3 DNA reads as TGTGCCAGCAGTTTTCCGTCCACAGATACGCAGTATTTT. It codes for CASSFPSTDTQYF.